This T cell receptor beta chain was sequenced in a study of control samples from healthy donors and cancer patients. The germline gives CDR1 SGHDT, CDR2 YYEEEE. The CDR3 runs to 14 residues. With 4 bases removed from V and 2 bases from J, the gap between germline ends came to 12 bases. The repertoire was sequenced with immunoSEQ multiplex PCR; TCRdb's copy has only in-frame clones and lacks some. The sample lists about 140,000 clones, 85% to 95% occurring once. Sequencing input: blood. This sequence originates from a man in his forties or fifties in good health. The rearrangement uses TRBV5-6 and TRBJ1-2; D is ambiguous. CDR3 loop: CASSVNTINYGYTF. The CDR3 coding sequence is TGTGCCAGCAGCGTAAATACCATAAACTATGGCTACACCTTC.